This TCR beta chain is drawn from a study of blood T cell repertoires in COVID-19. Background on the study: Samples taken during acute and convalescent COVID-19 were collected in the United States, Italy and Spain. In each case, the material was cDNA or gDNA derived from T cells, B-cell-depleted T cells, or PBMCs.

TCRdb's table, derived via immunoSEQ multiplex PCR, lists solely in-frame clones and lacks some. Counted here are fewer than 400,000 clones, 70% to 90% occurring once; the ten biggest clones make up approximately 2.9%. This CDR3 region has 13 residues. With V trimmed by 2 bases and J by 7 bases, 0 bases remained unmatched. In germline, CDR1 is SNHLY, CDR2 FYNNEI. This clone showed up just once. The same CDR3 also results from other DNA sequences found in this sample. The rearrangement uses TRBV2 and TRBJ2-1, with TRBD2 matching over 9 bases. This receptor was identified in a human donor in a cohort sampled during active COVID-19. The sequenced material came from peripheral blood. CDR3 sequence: CASSELAGNEQFF. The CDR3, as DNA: TGTGCCAGCAGTGAACTAGCGGGGAATGAGCAGTTCTTC.